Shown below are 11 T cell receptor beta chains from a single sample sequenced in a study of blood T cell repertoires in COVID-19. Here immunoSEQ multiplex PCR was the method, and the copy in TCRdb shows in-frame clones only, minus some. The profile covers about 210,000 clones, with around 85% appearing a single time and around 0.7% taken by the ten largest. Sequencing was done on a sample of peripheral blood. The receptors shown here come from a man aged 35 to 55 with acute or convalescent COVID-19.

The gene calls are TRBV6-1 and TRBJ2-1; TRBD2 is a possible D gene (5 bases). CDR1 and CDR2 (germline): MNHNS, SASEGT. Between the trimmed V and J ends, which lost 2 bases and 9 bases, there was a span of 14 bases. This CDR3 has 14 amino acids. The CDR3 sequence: CASSESSGRGEQFF. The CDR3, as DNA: TGTGCCAGCAGTGAATCTTCCGGCCGGGGTGAGCAGTTCTTC.

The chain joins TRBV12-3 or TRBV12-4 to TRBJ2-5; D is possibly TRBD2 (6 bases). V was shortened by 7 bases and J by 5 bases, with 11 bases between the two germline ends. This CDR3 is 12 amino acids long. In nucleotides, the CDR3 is TGTGCCAGCAAGGAGGGTGGGGAGACCCAGTACTTC. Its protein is CASKEGGETQYF.

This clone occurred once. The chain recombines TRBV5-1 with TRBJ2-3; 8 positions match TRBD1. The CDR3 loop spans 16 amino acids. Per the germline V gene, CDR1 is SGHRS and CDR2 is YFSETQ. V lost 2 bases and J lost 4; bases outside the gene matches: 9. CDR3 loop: CASSFAGGGFADTQYF. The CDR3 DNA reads TGCGCCAGCAGCTTCGCAGGGGGCGGGTTCGCAGATACGCAGTATTTT.

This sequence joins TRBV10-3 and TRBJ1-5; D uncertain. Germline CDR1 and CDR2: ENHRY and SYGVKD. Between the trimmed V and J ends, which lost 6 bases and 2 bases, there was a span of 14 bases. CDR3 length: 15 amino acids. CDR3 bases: TGTGCCATCAGCCGGGAGGAAACGGGCAATCAGCCCCAGCATTTT. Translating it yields CAISREETGNQPQHF.

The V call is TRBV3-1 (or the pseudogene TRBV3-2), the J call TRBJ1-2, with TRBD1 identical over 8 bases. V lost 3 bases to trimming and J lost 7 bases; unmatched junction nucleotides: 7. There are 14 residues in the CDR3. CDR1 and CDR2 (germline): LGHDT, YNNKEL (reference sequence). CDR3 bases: TGTGCCAGCAGCCAGCAGGGACAGGCGCGTGGCTACACCTTC. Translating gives CASSQQGQARGYTF.

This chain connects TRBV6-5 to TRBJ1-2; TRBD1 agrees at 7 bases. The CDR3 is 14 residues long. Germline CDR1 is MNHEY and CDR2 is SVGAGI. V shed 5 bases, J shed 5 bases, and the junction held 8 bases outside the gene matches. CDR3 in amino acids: CASSPSTGAYGYTF. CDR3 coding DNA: TGTGCCAGCAGTCCTTCTACAGGGGCGTATGGCTACACCTTC.

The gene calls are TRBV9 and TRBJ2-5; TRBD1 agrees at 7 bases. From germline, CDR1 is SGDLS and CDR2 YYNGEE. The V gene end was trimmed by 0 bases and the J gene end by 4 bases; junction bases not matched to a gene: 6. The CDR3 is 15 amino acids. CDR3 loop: CASSVGLGGLETQYF. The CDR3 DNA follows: TGTGCCAGCAGCGTAGGGCTAGGGGGCCTAGAGACCCAGTACTTC.

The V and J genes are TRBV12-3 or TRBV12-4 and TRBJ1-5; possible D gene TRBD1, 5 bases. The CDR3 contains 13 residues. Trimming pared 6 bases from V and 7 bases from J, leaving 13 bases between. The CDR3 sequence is CASSLGRDQPQHF. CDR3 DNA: TGTGCCAGCAGCCTGGGGAGGGACCAGCCCCAGCATTTT.

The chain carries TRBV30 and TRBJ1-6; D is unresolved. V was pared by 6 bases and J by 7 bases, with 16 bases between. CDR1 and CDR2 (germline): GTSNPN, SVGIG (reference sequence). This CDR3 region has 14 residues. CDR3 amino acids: CACTSGIGNSPLHF. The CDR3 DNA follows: TGTGCCTGCACTTCGGGAATCGGGAATTCACCCCTCCACTTT.

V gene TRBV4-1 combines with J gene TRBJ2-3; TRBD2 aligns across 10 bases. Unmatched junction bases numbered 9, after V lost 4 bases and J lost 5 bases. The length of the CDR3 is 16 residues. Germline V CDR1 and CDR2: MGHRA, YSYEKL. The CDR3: CASSPQWASGGDTQYF. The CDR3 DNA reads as TGCGCCAGCAGCCCACAATGGGCTAGCGGGGGAGATACGCAGTATTTT.

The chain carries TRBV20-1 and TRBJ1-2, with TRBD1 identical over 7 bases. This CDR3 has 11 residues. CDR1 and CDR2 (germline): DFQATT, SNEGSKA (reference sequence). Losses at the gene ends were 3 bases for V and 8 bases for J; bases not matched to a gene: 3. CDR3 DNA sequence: TGCAGTGCTAGTGACAGGGTCGGCTACACCTTC. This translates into CSASDRVGYTF.